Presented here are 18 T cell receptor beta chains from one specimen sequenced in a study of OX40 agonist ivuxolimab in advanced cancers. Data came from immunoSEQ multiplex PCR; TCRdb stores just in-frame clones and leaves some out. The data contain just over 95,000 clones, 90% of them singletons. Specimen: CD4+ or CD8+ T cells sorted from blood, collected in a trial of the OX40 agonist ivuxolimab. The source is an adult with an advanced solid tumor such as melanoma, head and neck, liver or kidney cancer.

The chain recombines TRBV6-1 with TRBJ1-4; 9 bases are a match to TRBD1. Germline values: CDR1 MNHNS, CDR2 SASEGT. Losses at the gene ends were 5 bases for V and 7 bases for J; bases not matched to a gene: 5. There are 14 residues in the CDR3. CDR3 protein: CASSLTGGREKLFF. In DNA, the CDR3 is TGTGCCAGCAGTTTGACAGGGGGTCGTGAAAAACTGTTTTTT.

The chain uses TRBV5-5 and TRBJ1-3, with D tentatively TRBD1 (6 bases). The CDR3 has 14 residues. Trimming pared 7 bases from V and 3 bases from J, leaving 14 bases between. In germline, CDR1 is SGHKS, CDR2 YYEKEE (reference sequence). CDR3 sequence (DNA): TGTGCCAGCGGTTTAGGGGGTCTTGGAAACACCATATATTTT. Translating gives CASGLGGLGNTIYF.

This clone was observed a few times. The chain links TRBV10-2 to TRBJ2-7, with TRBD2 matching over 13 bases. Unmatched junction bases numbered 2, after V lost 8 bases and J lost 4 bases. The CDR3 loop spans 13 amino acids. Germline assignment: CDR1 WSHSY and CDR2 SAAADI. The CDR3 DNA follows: TGCGCCAGCCGGACTAGCGGGAGTTACGAGCAGTACTTC. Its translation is CASRTSGSYEQYF.

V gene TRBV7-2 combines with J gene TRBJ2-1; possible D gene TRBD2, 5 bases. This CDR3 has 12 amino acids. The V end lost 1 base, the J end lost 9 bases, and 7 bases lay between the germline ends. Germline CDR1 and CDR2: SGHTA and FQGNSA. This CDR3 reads CASSLGEREQFF. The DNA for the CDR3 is TGTGCCAGCAGCTTAGGGGAGCGTGAGCAGTTCTTC.

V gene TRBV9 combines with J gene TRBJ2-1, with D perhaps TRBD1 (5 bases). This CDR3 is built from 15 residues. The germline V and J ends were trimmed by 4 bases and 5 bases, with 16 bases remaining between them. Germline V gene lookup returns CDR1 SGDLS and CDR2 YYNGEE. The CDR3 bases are TGTGCCAGCAGCATCAGAGACAGCCCTAACAATGAGCAGTTCTTC. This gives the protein CASSIRDSPNNEQFF.

The CDR3 sequence is CASSLRWGLSYEQYF. The CDR3 DNA is TGCGCCAGCAGCTTGCGGTGGGGTCTCTCCTACGAGCAGTACTTC. The chain uses TRBV5-1 and TRBJ2-7; D is unresolved. The V end was cut by 1 base, the J end by 0 bases, with 11 bases between. This CDR3 is 15 amino acids long. CDR1 is SGHRS, CDR2 YFSETQ, per germline.

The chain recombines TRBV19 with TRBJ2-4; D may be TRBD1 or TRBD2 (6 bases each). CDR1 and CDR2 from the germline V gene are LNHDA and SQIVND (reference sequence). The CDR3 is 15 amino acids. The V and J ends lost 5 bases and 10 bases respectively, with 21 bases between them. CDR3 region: CASSATVGGLGIQYF. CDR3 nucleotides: TGTGCCAGTAGTGCCACCGTCGGGGGCTTGGGGATTCAGTACTTC.

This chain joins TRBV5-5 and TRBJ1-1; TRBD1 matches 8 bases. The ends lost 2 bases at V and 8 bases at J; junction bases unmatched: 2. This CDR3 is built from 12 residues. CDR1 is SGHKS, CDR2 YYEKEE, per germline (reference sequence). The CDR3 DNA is TGTGCCAGCAGCTTCCGGGACAGGGAAGCTTTCTTT. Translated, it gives CASSFRDREAFF.

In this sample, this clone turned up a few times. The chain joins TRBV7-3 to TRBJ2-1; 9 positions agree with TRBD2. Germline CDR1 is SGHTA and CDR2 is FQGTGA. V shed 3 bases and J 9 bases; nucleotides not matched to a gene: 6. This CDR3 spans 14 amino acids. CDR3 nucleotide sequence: TGTGCCAGCAGCTTCCGCGGGAGGGCCGGTGAGCAGTTCTTC. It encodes CASSFRGRAGEQFF.

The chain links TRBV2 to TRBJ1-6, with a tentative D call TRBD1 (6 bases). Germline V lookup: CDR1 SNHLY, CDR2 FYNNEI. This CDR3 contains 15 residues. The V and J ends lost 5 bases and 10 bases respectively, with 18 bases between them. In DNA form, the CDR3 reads TGTGCCAGCAGTTCTACAGGGATTTCCGGATCACCCCTCCACTTT. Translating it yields CASSSTGISGSPLHF.

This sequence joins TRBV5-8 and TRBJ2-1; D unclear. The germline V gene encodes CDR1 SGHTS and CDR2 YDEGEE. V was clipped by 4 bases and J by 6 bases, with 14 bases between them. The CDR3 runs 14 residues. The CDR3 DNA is TGTGCCAGCAGCCGACTCCGATCCGGCAATGAGCAGTTCTTC. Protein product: CASSRLRSGNEQFF.

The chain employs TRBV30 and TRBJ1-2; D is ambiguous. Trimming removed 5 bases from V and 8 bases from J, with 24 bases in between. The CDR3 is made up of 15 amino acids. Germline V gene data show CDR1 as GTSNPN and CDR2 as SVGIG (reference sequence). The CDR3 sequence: CAWVPPGSFGRGYTF. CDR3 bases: TGTGCCTGGGTTCCTCCGGGCAGTTTCGGGCGAGGCTACACCTTC. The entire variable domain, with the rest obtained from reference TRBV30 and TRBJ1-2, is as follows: SQTIHQWPATLVQPVGSPLSLECTVEGTSNPNLYWYRQAAGRGLQLLFYSVGIGQISSEVPQNLSASRPQDRQFILSSKKLLLSDSGFYLCAWVPPGSFGRGYTFGSGTRLTVV.

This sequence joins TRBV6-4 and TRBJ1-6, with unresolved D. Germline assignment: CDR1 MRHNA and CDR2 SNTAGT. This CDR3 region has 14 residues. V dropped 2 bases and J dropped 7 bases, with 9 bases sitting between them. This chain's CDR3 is CASSDGLPNSPLHF. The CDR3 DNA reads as TGTGCCAGCAGTGACGGGCTTCCGAATTCACCCCTCCACTTT.

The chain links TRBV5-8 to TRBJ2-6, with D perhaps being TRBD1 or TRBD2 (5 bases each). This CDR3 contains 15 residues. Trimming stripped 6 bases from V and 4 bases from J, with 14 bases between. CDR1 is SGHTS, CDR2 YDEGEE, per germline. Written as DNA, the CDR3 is TGTGCCAGCAACAAAGGGACGGGGGGGGCCAACGTCCTGACTTTC. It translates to CASNKGTGGANVLTF.

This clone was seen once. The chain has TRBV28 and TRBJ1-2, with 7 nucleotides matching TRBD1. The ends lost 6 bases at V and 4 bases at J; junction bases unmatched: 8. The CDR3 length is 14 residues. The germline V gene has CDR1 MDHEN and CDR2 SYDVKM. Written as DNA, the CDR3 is TGTGCCAGCAGGTATGGGACAGCACCCTATGGCTACACCTTC. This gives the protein CASRYGTAPYGYTF.

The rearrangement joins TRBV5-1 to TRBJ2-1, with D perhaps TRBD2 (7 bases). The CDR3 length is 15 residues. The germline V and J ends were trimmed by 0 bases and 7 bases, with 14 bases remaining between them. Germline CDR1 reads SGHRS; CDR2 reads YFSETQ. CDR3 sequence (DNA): TGCGCCAGCAGCTTGGGTCAGGGGAGGGGGAATGAGCAGTTCTTC. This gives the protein CASSLGQGRGNEQFF.

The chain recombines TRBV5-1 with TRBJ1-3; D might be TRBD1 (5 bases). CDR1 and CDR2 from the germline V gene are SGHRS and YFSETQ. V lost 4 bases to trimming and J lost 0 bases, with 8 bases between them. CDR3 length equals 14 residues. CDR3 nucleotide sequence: TGCGCCAGCAGCATAGGGGCCTCTGGAAACACCATATATTTT. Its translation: CASSIGASGNTIYF.

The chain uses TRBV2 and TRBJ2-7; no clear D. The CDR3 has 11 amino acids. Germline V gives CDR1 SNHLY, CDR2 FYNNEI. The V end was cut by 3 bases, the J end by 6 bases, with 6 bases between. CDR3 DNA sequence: TGTGCCAGCAGTGAGACGGGCGAGCAGTACTTC. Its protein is CASSETGEQYF.